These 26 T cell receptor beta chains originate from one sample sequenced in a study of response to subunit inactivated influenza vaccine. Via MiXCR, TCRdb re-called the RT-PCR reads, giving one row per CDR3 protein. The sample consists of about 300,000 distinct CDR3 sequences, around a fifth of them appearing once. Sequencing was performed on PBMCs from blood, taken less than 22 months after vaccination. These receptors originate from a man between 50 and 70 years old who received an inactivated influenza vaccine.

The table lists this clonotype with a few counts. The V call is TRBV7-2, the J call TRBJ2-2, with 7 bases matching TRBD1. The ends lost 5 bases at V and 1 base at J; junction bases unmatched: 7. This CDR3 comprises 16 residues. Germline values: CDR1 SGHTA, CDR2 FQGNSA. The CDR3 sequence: CASSSYRGGNTGELFF. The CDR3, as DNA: TGTGCCAGCAGCAGCTACAGGGGCGGGAACACCGGGGAGCTGTTTTTT.

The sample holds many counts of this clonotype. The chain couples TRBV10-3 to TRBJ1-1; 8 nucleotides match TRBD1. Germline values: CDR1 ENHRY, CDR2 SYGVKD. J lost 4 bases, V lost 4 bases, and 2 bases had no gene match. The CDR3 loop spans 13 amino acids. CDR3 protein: CAISGTGTTEAFF. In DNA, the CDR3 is TGTGCCATCAGTGGGACAGGGACCACTGAAGCTTTCTTT.

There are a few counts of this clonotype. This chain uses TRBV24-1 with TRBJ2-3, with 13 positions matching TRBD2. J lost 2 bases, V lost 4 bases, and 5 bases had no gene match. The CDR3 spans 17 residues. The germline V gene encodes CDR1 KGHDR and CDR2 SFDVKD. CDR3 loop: CATSDAGLAGNTDTQYF. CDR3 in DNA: TGTGCCACCAGTGACGCGGGACTAGCGGGAAACACAGATACGCAGTATTTT.

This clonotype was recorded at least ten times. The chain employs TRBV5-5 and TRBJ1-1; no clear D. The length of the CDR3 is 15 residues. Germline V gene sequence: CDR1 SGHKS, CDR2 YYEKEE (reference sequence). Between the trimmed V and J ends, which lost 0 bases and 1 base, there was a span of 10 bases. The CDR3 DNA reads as TGTGCCAGCAGCTTGGAGTGGTTACCGAACACTGAAGCTTTCTTT. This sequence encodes CASSLEWLPNTEAFF.

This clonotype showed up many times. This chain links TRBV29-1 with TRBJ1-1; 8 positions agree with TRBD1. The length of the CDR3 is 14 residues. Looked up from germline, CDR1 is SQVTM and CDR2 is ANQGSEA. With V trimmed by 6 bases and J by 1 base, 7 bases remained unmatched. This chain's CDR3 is CSVLPGTGNTEAFF. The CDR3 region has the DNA TGCAGCGTCCTTCCCGGGACAGGGAACACTGAAGCTTTCTTT. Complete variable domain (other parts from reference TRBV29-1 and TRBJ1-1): SAVISQKPSRDICQRGTSLTIQCQVDSQVTMMFWYRQQPGQSLTLIATANQGSEATYESGFVIDKFPISRPNLTFSTLTVSNMSPEDSSIYLCSVLPGTGNTEAFFGQGTRLTVV.

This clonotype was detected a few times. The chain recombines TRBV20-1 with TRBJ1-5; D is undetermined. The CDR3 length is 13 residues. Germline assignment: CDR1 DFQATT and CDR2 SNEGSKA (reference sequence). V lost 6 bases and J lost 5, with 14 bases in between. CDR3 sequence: CSAHPGYDQPQHF. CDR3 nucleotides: TGCAGTGCCCACCCTGGGTATGATCAGCCCCAGCATTTT.

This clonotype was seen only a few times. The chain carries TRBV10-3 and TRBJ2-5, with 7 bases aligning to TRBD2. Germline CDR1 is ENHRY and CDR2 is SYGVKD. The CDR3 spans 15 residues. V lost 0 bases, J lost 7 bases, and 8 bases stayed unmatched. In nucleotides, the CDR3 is TGTGCCATCAGTGAGTCGACGGCGGGGGTGGCGACCCAGTACTTC. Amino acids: CAISESTAGVATQYF.

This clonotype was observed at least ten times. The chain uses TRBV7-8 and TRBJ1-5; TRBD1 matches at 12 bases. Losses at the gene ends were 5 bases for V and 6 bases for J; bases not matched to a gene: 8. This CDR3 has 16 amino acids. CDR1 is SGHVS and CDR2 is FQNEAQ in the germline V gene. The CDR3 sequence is CASSLRDRGPGQPQHF. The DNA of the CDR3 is TGTGCCAGCAGCCTCCGGGACAGGGGGCCGGGTCAGCCCCAGCATTTT.

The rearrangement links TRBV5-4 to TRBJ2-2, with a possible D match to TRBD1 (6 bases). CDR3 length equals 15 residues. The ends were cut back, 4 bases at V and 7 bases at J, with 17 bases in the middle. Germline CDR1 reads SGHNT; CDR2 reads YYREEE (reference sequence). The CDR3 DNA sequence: TGTGCCAGCAGCACTGGGTCAGGGGAGAACGGGGAGCTGTTTTTT. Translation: CASSTGSGENGELFF.

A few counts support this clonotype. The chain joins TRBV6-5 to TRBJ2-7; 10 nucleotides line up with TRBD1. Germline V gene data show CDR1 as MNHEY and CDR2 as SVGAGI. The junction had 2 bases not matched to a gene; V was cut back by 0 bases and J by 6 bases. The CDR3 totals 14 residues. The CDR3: CASSYSGTGAEQYF. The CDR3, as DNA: TGTGCCAGCAGTTACTCAGGGACAGGGGCCGAGCAGTACTTC.

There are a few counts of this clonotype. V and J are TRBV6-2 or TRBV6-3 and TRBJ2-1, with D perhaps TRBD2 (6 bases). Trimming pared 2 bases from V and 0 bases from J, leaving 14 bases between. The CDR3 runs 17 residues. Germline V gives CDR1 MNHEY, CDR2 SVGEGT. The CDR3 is CASSYDPSVYSYNEQFF. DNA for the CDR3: TGTGCCAGCAGTTACGATCCTAGCGTCTACTCCTACAATGAGCAGTTCTTC.

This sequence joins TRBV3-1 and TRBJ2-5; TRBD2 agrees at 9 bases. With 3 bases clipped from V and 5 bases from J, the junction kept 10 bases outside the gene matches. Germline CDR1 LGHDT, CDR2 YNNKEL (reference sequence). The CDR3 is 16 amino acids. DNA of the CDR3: TGTGCCAGCAGCCAGGGTAGCGGGAGTTCGTGGGAGACCCAGTACTTC. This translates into CASSQGSGSSWETQYF.

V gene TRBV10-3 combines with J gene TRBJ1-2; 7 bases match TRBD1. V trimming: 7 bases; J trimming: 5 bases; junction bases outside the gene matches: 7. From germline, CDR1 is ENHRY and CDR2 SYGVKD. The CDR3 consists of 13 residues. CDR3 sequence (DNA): TGTGCCATCAAAGACAGGGAACAGTATGGCTACACCTTC. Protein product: CAIKDREQYGYTF.

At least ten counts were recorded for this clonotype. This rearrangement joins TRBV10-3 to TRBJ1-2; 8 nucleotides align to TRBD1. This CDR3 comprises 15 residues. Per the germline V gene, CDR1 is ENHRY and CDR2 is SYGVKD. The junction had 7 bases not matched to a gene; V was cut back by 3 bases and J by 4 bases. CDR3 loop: CAISDLDRDVYGYTF. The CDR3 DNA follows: TGTGCCATCAGTGATTTGGACAGGGATGTCTATGGCTACACCTTC.

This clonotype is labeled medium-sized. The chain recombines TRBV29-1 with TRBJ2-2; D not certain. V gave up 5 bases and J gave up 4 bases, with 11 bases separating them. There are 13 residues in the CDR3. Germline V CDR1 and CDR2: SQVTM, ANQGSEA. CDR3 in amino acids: CSVPFRGTGELFF. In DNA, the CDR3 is TGCAGCGTTCCTTTCCGCGGCACCGGGGAGCTGTTTTTT.

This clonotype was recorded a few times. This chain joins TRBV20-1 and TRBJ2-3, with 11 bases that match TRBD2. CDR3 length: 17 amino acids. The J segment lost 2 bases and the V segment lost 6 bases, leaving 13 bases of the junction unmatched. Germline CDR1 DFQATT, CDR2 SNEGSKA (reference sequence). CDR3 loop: CSAPDLRLAGFTDTQYF. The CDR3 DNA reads TGCAGTGCCCCTGATCTTCGACTAGCGGGGTTCACAGATACGCAGTATTTT.

Here the CDR3 DNA reads TGCGCCAGCAGCCAGGACAACAGGTTGGATGAAAAACTGTTTTTT. Translated: CASSQDNRLDEKLFF. The chain joins TRBV4-3 to TRBJ1-4; TRBD1 might be the D (5 bases). Germline V gives CDR1 LGHNA, CDR2 YSLEER. There are 15 residues in the CDR3. Deletions cut 3 bases from V and 6 bases from J, with 14 bases between.

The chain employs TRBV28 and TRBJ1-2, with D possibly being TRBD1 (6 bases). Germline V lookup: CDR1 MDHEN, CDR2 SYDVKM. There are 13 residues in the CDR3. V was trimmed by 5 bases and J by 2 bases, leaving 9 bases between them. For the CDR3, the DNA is TGTGCCAGCAGTGGACAGTCCAACTATGGCTACACCTTC. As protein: CASSGQSNYGYTF.

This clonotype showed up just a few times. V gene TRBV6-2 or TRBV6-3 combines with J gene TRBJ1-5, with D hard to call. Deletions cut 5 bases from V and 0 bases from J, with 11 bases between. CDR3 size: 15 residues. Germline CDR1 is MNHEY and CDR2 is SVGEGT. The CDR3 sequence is CASSTGRYSNQPQHF. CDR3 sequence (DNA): TGTGCCAGCAGTACCGGACGGTATAGCAATCAGCCCCAGCATTTT.

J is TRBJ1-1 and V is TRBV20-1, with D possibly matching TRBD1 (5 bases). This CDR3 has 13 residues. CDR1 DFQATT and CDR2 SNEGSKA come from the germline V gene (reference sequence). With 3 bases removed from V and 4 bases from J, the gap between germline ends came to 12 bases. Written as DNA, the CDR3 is TGCAGTGCTAGGGTCCGAAGGGGCACTGAAGCTTTCTTT. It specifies CSARVRRGTEAFF.

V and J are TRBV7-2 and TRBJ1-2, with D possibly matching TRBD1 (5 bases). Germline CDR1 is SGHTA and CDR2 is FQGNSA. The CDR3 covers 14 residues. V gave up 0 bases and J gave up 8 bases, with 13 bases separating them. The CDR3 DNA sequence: TGTGCCAGCAGCTTAGCTGGCCAGGGTGGCGGCTACACCTTC. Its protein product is CASSLAGQGGGYTF.

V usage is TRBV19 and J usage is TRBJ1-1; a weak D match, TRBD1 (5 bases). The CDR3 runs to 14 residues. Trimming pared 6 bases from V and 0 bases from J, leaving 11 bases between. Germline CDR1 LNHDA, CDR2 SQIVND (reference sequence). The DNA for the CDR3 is TGTGCCAGTAGAGGGGAGCCAATGAACACTGAAGCTTTCTTT. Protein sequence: CASRGEPMNTEAFF.

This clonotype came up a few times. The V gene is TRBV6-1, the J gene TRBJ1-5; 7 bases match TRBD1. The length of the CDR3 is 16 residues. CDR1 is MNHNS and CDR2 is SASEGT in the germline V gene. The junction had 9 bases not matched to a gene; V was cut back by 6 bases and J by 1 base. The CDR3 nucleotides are TGTGCCAGCAGCTTGACAGGGTTTGTGAGCAATCAGCCCCAGCATTTT. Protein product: CASSLTGFVSNQPQHF.

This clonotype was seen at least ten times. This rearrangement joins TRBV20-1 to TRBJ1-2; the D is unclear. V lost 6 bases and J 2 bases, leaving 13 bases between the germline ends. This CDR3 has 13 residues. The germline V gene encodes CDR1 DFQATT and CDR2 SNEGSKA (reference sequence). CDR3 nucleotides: TGCAGTGCCTCAATCCGAGGGAACTATGGCTACACCTTC. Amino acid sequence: CSASIRGNYGYTF.

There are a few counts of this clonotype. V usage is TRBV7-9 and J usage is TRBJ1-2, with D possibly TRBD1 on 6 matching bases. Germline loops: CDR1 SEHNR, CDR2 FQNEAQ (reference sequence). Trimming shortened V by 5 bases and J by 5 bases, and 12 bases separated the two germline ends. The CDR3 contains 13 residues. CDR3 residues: CASSPPGQYGYTF. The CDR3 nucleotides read TGTGCCAGCAGCCCCCCTGGACAGTATGGCTACACCTTC.

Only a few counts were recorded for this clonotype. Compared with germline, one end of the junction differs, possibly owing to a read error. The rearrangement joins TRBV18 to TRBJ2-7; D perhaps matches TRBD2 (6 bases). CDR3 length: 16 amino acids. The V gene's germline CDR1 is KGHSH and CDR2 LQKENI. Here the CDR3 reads CTSSPPQGLEAYEQYF. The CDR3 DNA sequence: TGTACCAGCTCACCACCTCAGGGACTTGAGGCCTACGAGCAGTACTTC.